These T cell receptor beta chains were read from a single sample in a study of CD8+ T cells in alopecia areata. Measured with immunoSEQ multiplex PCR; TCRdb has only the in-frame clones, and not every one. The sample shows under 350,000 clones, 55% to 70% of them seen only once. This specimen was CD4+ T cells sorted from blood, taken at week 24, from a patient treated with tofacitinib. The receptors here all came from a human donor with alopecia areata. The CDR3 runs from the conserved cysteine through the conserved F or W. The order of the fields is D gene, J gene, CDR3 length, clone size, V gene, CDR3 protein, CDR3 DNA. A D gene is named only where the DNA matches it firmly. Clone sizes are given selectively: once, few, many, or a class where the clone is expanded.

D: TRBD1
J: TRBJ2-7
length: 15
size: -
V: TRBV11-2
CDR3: CASSARTGAGVEQYF
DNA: TGTGCCAGCAGCGCCAGGACAGGCGCGGGTGTCGAGCAGTACTTC

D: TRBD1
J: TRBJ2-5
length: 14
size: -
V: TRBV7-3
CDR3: CASSLSGQQETQYF
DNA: TGTGCCAGCAGCTTATCGGGACAGCAAGAGACCCAGTACTTC

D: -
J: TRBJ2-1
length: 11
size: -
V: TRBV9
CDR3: CASSVYGEQFF
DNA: TGTGCCAGCAGCGTATACGGTGAGCAGTTCTTC

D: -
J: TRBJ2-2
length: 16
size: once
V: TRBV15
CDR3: CATSRDQYRSTGELFF
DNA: TGTGCCACCAGCAGAGATCAGTACCGAAGTACCGGGGAGCTGTTTTTT

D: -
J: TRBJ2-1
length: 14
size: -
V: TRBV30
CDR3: CAWSAQQGISEQFF
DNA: TGTGCCTGGAGTGCTCAACAGGGCATAAGTGAGCAGTTCTTC

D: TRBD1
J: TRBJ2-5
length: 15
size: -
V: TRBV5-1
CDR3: CASSLRQGRQETQYF
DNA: TGCGCCAGCAGCTTAAGACAGGGGCGGCAAGAGACCCAGTACTTC

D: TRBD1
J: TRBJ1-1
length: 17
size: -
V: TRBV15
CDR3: CATSALFTGTGVTEAFF
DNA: TGTGCCACCAGCGCTCTATTTACCGGGACAGGGGTTACTGAAGCTTTCTTT

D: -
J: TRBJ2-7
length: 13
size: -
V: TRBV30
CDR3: CAWTRGGSYEQYF
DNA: TGTGCCTGGACCAGGGGGGGCTCCTACGAGCAGTACTTC

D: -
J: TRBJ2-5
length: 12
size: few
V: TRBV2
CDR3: CASDGIGETQYF
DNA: TGTGCCAGCGACGGCATCGGGGAGACCCAGTACTTC

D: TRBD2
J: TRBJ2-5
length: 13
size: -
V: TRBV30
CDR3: CAWSSGGGETQYF
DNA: TGTGCCTGGAGTTCGGGCGGGGGGGAGACCCAGTACTTC

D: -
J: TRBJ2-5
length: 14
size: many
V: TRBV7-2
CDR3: CASSVQGGGETQYF
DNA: TGTGCCAGCAGCGTGCAGGGTGGGGGAGAGACCCAGTACTTC

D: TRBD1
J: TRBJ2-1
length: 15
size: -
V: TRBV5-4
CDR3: CASSLGQGRGDEQFF
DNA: TGTGCCAGCAGCTTGGGACAGGGCCGCGGCGATGAGCAGTTCTTC

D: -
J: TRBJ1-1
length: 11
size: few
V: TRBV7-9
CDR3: CASSPLTEAFF
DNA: TGTGCCAGCAGCCCCCTCACTGAAGCTTTCTTT